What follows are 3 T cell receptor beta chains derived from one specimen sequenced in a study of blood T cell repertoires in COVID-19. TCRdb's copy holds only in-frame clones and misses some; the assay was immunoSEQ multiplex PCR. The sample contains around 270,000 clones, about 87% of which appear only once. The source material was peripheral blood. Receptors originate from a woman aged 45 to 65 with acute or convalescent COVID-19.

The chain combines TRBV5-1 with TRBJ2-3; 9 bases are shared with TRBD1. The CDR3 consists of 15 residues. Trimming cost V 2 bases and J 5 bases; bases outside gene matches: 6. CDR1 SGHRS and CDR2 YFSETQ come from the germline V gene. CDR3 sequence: CASSFGTGYEDTQYF. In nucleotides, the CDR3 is TGCGCCAGCAGCTTCGGGACAGGGTATGAAGATACGCAGTATTTT.

CDR3 nucleotide sequence: TGTGCCAGCAGTTCCGGGAACACTGAAGCTTTCTTT. It yields the protein CASSSGNTEAFF. The genes are TRBV27 and TRBJ1-1; D gene uncertain. Germline CDR1 and CDR2: MNHEY and SMNVEV (reference sequence). The V end lost 4 bases, the J end lost 1 base, and 4 bases lay between the germline ends. CDR3 size: 12 residues.

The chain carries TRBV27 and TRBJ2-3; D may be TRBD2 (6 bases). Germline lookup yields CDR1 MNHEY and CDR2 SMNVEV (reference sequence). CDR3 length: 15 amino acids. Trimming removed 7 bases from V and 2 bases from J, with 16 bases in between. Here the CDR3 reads CASTRIGGTTDTQYF. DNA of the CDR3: TGTGCCAGCACAAGAATTGGGGGGACCACAGATACGCAGTATTTT.